This entry concerns a single T cell receptor (beta chain). The specificity of this receptor is unknown. No base quality values were provided; no much bigger clone lies one nucleotide off. V loses 4 bases, J loses 10 bases, and the germline ends lie 13 bases apart. Measured from the cysteine to the phenylalanine, the CDR3 is 12 residues long. Left in the record is the CDR3 DNA by itself, 36 bases read in frame from the first base. Taken from the germline V gene, the CDR1 and CDR2 loops are SGHVS and FQNEAQ. Preparation of the library involved the immunoSEQ multiplex PCR assay. Drawn from immuneACCESS, this table holds only the in-frame rearrangements with V and J called that TCRdb kept. Clones are partly lost; checked studies trace under half to an unresolved V gene and leave the rest unexplained. Across this sample there are about 1,600 clones, with 93% seen only once. Under 4% of the sample rests with the top ten.

The data originate from a study of tumor T cells in aggressive B-cell lymphoma (dated by TCRdb to the late 2010s). Source material: tumor tissue. The sequence is built from TRBV7-8 and TRBJ1-1; TRBD1 is possibly the D segment (5 matching bases). The sequence derives from an adult with diffuse large B cell lymphoma. In nucleotide form, the sequence is TGTGCCAGCAGCTCTTTCCAGGGCGGAGCTTTCTTT. This encodes CASSSFQGGAFF.